This T cell receptor (beta chain) originates from a study of T cell responses to AZD1222 COVID-19 vaccine (dated by TCRdb to the early 2020s). Background for the entire study: A total of 233 trial participants underwent TCR sequencing, of whom 207 had received two doses of AZD1222 and some 25 had received two doses of the MenACWY control vaccine. Trial participants were enrolled into age subgroups of 18-55, 56-69 and 70-plus years, which contained around 150, 29 and 61 TCR-sequenced participants, respectively.

The time point label for this specimen denotes: about 28 days (+/-7) after the second vaccine dose. AZD1222 recipients given second doses at about 4 weeks or at about 12 weeks were pooled, since spike-specific TCR depth and breadth were not found to differ between the two schedules. The vaccinee samples were drawn from two UK trials, COV001 and COV002, one of which was a single-blind randomized controlled phase 2/3 trial testing AZD1222 (ChAdOx1 nCoV-19) in healthy adults. Trial participant PBMC samples were collected at day 0 and day 28 after the second dose for TCRbeta chain sequencing. Paper-wide results and their limitations: Participants were mostly white British, with more females than males. The authors suggested clonal diversity may have been underestimated. The 56-69-year group was small, and its depth increase did not reach significance, likely because of low power. Vaccine-associated CD4 TCRs spanned the whole spike protein, with dominant responses in regions 160-218 and 743-854. Only five to seven AZD1222 recipients were SARS-CoV-2 seropositive at baseline, limiting conclusions about previously exposed vaccinees. Because no day 14 peak-response samples were available, repertoires were characterized only after the peak T cell response. After two AZD1222 doses, spike-specific TCR breadth and depth were significantly higher than at day 0 and than in MenACWY recipients. Nearly half of unique spike-specific TCRs reportedly recognized epitopes outside regions mutated in the B.1.351 and B.1.1.7 variants.

Ends trimmed: V by 3 bases, J by 7 bases; bases unmatched to a gene: 6. Sequences PRHDT (CDR1) and FYEKMQ (CDR2) are obtained from the germline V gene (reference sequence). From the cysteine up to the phenylalanine, the CDR3 has a length of 15 residues. Just the 45-base CDR3 DNA is kept, in frame starting at base 1. The CDR3 regions of human TCRbeta chains were subjected to immunosequencing. In the authors' own workflow: TCRs in the repertoires were compared against a reference library of SARS-CoV-2-specific TCRs that had been generated with the MIRA antigen-specificity platform. Breadth was defined as the fraction of unique TCRs that were SARS-CoV-2-associated. Depth was defined as the fraction of total T cells that were SARS-CoV-2-associated. Using the MIRA data, each spike-specific TCR was mapped to the spike region that the TCR reacts to and placed in a CD4 or CD8 class. Log10-transformed breadth and depth values were compared by one-way ANOVA with Sidak's multiple comparisons tests. In its TCRdb copy, this immuneACCESS table keeps in-frame sequences only and misses some clones. Where compared with another copy, unresolved V genes explain less than half of these, and the others have no known cause. V, J and clone size were drawn from that table, and D and trimming were deduced from the DNA. The sample includes under 150,000 clones, with 85% to 90% observed a single time. The ten largest clones take up 1.5% to 2% of the sample.

Only a few counts were recorded for this clone. Its antigen is not yet known. Within one base of it there is no much larger clone, and no base qualities were kept. Recombination connected TRBV13 to TRBJ1-3; TRBD1 agrees with 10 junctional bases. This TCR was sampled from an adult who received the AZD1222 COVID-19 vaccine. The material was peripheral blood, obtained 28 days after the second AZD1222 dose. The bases read TGTGCCAGCAGCTTGACAGGGGGCGGGCATAACACCATATATTTT. Its translation is CASSLTGGGHNTIYF.